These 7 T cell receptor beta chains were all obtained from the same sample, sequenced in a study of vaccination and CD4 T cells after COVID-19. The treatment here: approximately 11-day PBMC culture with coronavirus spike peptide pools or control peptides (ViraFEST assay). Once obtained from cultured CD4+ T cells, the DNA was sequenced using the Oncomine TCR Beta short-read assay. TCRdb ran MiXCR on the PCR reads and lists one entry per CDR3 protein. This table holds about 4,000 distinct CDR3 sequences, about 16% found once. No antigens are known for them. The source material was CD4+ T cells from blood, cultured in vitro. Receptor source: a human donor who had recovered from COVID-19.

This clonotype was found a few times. In nucleotides, the CDR3 is TGTGCCTGGAGCGCGGGGCGTCGGGGCTACACCTTC. This codes for CAWSAGRRGYTF. The rearrangement uses TRBV30 and TRBJ1-2, with D possibly matching TRBD1 (5 bases). V was shortened by 3 bases and J by 8 bases, with 13 bases between the two germline ends. Germline V gene sequence: CDR1 GTSNPN, CDR2 SVGIG (reference sequence). The CDR3 covers 12 residues.

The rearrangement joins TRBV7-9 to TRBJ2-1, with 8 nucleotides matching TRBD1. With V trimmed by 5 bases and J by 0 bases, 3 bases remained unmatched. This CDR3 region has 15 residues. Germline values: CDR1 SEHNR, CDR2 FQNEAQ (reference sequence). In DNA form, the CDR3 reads TGTGCCAGCAGCCGGGACAGGAGCTCCTACAATGAGCAGTTCTTC. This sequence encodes CASSRDRSSYNEQFF.

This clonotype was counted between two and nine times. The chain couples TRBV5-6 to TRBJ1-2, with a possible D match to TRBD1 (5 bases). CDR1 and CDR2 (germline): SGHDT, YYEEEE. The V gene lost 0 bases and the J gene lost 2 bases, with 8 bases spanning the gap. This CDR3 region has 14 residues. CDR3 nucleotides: TGTGCCAGCAGCTTGGAGGGGAACAACTATGGCTACACCTTC. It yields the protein CASSLEGNNYGYTF.

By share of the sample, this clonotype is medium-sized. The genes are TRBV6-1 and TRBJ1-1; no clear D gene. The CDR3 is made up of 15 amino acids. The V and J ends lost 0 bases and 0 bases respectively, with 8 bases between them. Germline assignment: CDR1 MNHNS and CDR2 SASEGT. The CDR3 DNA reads TGTGCCAGCAGTGAAGCGCGGGGAGTGAACACTGAAGCTTTCTTT. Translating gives CASSEARGVNTEAFF.

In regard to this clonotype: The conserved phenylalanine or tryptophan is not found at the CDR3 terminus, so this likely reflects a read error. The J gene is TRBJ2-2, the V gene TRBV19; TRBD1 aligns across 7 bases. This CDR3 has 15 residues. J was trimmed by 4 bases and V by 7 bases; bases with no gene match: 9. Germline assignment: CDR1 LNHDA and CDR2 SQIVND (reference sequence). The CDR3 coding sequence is TGTGCCAGTACCAACACCGGGACAGCCACCGGGGAGCTGTTTTTA. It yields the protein CASTNTGTATGELFL.

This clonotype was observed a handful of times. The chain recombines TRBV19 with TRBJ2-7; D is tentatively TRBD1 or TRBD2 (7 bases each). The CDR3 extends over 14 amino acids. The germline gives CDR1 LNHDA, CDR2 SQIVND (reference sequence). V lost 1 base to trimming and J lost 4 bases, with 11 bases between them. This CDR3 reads CASSIGQGGYEQYF. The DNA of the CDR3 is TGTGCCAGTAGTATAGGCCAGGGGGGGTACGAGCAGTACTTC. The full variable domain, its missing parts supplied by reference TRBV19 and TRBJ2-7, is DGGITQSPKYLFRKEGQNVTLSCEQNLNHDAMYWYRQDPGQGLRLIYYSQIVNDFQKGDIAEGYSVSREKKESFPLTVTSAQKNPTAFYLCASSIGQGGYEQYFGPGTRLTVT.

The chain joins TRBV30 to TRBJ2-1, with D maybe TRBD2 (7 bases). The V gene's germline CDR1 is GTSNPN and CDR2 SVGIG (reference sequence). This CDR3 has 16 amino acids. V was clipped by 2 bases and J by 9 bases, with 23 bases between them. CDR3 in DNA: TGTGCCTGGAGTCGTCGTTCGGGGGGCATGCATGGTGAGCAGTTCTTC. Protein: CAWSRRSGGMHGEQFF.